This T cell receptor (beta chain) was identified during a study of blood T cell repertoires in COVID-19. About the research overall: Acute and convalescent COVID-19 specimens originated in the United States, Italy and Spain.

Residents of about 25 US areas, aged roughly 18 to 89 years, made up the participants. What the recovered Cohort 3 donors had was two negative PCRs, clearance, or symptom resolution. Germline CDR1 reads SGHNT; CDR2 reads YYREEE (reference sequence). V trimming: 0 bases; J trimming: 4 bases; junction bases outside the gene matches: 1. This CDR3 contains 15 residues. In the study's own analysis: Amplification of reference gene primers was used by the study to estimate nucleated cell counts. Sequencing used immunoSEQ multiplex PCR; TCRdb keeps in-frame clones, though not all of them. V, J and clone size are those of that table, while D and trimming were read from the DNA. The data hold about 200,000 clones, with roughly 90% observed a single time.

The chain links TRBV5-4 to TRBJ2-2; the match to TRBD1 covers 9 bases. The specimen was PBMCs or T cells enriched from blood (not recorded which). The TCR comes from a woman between 18 and 29 years old who had recovered from COVID-19. The CDR3 region is CASSLATGGTGELFF. The CDR3 DNA reads as TGTGCCAGCAGCTTGGCGACAGGGGGCACCGGGGAGCTGTTTTTT.